This T cell receptor beta chain came from a study of blood T cell repertoires in COVID-19. Across the study: Collection of acute and convalescent COVID-19 samples took place in the United States, Italy and Spain.

Generated by immunoSEQ multiplex PCR, the TCRdb table keeps only in-frame clones and is missing some. The sample comprises some 250,000 clones, approximately 91% of which are singletons, and approximately 0.8% rests with the top ten. In germline, CDR1 is WNHNN, CDR2 SYGVQD (reference sequence). The length of the CDR3 is 15 residues. The ends lost 2 bases at V and 6 bases at J; junction bases unmatched: 1. The V gene is TRBV10-1, the J gene TRBJ2-1, with TRBD2 identical over 13 bases. Sequencing used peripheral blood. The TCR was taken from a woman between 25 and 40 years old with acute or convalescent COVID-19. CDR3 sequence: CASSETSGRANEQFF. CDR3 DNA sequence: TGCGCCAGCAGTGAGACTAGCGGGAGGGCCAATGAGCAGTTCTTC.